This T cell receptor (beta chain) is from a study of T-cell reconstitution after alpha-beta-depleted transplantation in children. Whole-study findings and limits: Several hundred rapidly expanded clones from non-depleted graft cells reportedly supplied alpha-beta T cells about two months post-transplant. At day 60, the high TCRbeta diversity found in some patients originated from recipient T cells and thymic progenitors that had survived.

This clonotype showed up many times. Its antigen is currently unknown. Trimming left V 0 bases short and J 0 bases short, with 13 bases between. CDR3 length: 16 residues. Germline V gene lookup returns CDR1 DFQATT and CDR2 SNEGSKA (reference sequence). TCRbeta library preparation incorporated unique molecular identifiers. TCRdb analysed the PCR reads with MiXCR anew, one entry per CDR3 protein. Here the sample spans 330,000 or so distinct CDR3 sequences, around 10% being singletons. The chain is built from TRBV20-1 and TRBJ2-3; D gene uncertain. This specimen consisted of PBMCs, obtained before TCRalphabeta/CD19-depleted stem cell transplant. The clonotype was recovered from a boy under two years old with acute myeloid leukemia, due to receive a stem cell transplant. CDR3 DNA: TGCAGTGCTAGAGATATCGAGTGGGCGAGCACAGATACGCAGTATTTT. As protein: CSARDIEWASTDTQYF.